A selection of T cell receptor beta chains follows, all from one sample in a study of blood T cell repertoires in COVID-19. The method was immunoSEQ multiplex PCR; TCRdb's version includes in-frame clones alone and lacks a portion of them. The profile shows about 320,000 clones, approximately 84% of them singletons. The source material was PBMCs or T cells enriched from blood (not recorded which). These receptors were collected from a young woman who had recovered from COVID-19. Both conserved end residues are part of each CDR3. The D gene is left open where the match is weak. A clone size is listed for some rows: how often the clone was seen (once, few, many), or a class if it is expanded.

clone_size j_call d_call v_call cdr3_nt cdr3_aa
once TRBJ1-1 . TRBV5-1 TGCGCCAGCAGCTTCGCAGCGCCGAACACTGAAGCTTTCTTT CASSFAAPNTEAFF
. TRBJ2-7 TRBD1 TRBV13 TGTGCCAGCAGCTTAGGAGGACAGGGTATATACGAGCAGTACTTC CASSLGGQGIYEQYF
. TRBJ1-1 TRBD1 TRBV10-2 TGCGCCAGCAGAACAGGGGCAAGCTCACAGAACACTGAAGCTTTCTTT CASRTGASSQNTEAFF
few TRBJ2-2 . TRBV5-1 TGCGCCAGCAGCAGGGGTACCCCGAACACCGGGGAGCTGTTTTTT CASSRGTPNTGELFF
. TRBJ1-5 TRBD1 TRBV6-1 TGTGCCAGCAGTGAAAGGACAGGCACTACTGTAAATCAGCCCCAGCATTTT CASSERTGTTVNQPQHF
. TRBJ2-5 . TRBV4-1 TGCGCCAGCAGCTATCACCCAGGGAACCAAGAGACCCAGTACTTC CASSYHPGNQETQYF
once TRBJ2-3 TRBD2 TRBV27 TGTGCCAGCCACGAAGGGAGACTAGCGGGTTCGGCTACGCAGTATTTT CASHEGRLAGSATQYF
. TRBJ1-2 . TRBV7-9 TGTGCCAGCAGCTTAGTTGTCGGGAGCTACACCTTC CASSLVVGSYTF
. TRBJ2-1 . TRBV11-1 TGTGCCAGCAGCTCGGGGAATGAGCAGTTCTTC CASSSGNEQFF
. TRBJ2-7 TRBD1 TRBV28 TGTGCCAGCCGCCAAAACAGGGGGAGCGAGCAGTACTTC CASRQNRGSEQYF
few TRBJ1-6 TRBD1 TRBV4-1 TGCGCCAGCCAACAGGGGACTAGCTCCTATAATTCACCCCTCCACTTT CASQQGTSSYNSPLHF
. TRBJ1-6 . TRBV27 TGTGCCAGCAGTCTCCCTCGGCGGGAGACCATGAGCGTTCCACCCCTCCACTTT CASSLPRRETMSVPPLHF
. TRBJ1-2 TRBD1 TRBV10-3 TGTGCCATCAGTTCACAGGGGGAAGGGTATGGCTACACCTTC CAISSQGEGYGYTF
once TRBJ1-4 . TRBV2 TGTGCCAGCAGTGAATGGAGGAGTAATGAAAAACTGTTTTTT CASSEWRSNEKLFF
. TRBJ2-5 TRBD2 TRBV5-6 TGTGCCAGCAGCCGTGGGGCTAGCGGGAAAGAGACCCAGTACTTC CASSRGASGKETQYF
. TRBJ1-4 . TRBV2 TGTGCCAGCTTGCCCGGAGGGACGAGGGAAAAACTGTTTTTT CASLPGGTREKLFF
once TRBJ2-3 TRBD2 TRBV6-5 TGTGCCAGCAGTCTTACGACTAGCGGGACTAATACGCAGTATTTT CASSLTTSGTNTQYF
. TRBJ2-2 . TRBV2 TGTGCCAGCAGTGTGACAACCGGGGAGCTGTTTTTT CASSVTTGELFF
. TRBJ1-1 . TRBV30 TGTGCCTGGAGTGGCGTGGCGGTAGAAGCTTTCTTT CAWSGVAVEAFF
. TRBJ1-4 TRBD1 TRBV9 TGTGCCAGCAGAGGGGACAGCGATAAACTGTTTTTT CASRGDSDKLFF
. TRBJ2-5 . TRBV11-2 TGTGCCAGCAGCTTACTTAGGGTAGCGGACCAAGAGACCCAGTACTTC CASSLLRVADQETQYF
few TRBJ2-7 TRBD1 TRBV6-5 TGTGCCAGCAGCTACGACCCCGGACAGGGGACCTACGAGCAGTACTTC CASSYDPGQGTYEQYF
. TRBJ1-2 TRBD1 TRBV15 TGTGCCACCAGCAGCGCCCCGGGACAGGGGGACTATGGCTACACCTTC CATSSAPGQGDYGYTF
. TRBJ2-5 . TRBV7-2 TGTGCCAGCAGCTCTTTTTTGCGGTTGGCCGAGACCCAGTACTTC CASSSFLRLAETQYF
. TRBJ1-2 . TRBV9 TGTGCCAGCAGGTCGACTCTCTATGGCTACACCTTC CASRSTLYGYTF
. TRBJ2-1 TRBD1 TRBV6-5 TGTGCCAGCAGTTTCACAGGGGGCGCATACAATGAGCAGTTCTTC CASSFTGGAYNEQFF
. TRBJ1-2 . TRBV19 TGTGCCAGTACTGAACTCGGAGGAGGACGAGGCTACACCTTC CASTELGGGRGYTF
. TRBJ1-1 . TRBV5-4 TGTGCCAGCAGCTTGGACGGACGGGGAATGAACACTGAAGCTTTCTTT CASSLDGRGMNTEAFF
. TRBJ2-3 . TRBV19 TGTGCCAGTAGTTCAAGGCGGGGCAGCACAGATACGCAGTATTTT CASSSRRGSTDTQYF
few TRBJ1-5 . TRBV28 TGTGCCAGCAAAAGCCGGGGGGGGATCAATCAGCCCCAGCATTTT CASKSRGGINQPQHF
. TRBJ1-2 TRBD1 TRBV5-1 TGCGCCAGCAGCTTAGGGACAGGGGGCAACTATGGCTACACCTTC CASSLGTGGNYGYTF
few TRBJ2-2 . TRBV7-6 TGTGCCAGCAGCTTAGGACAGCCCGAAAACACCGGGGAGCTGTTTTTT CASSLGQPENTGELFF
. TRBJ2-7 . TRBV13 TGTGCCAGCAGTCGAAGGGGAACCCGCGAGCAGTACTTC CASSRRGTREQYF
. TRBJ2-6 . TRBV7-3 TGTGCCAGCAGCTTAGGGGAGACCTCTGGGGCCAACGTCCTGACTTTC CASSLGETSGANVLTF
. TRBJ1-5 . TRBV5-8 TGTGCCAGCAGCGTGGGTATGAATCAGCCCCAGCATTTT CASSVGMNQPQHF
. TRBJ2-1 TRBD2 TRBV4-1 TGCGCCAGCAGCACCAACCTCAGGACTAGCGGGAGGGAAAAACCCTCCTACAATGAGCAGTTCTTC CASSTNLRTSGREKPSYNEQFF
. TRBJ1-1 . TRBV3-1/TRBV3-2 TGTGCCAGCAGCCAGCCGGGATATGACACTGAAGCTTTCTTT CASSQPGYDTEAFF
. TRBJ1-2 . TRBV24-1 TGTGCCACCAGTGACCCGGACAGTGGCTACACCTTC CATSDPDSGYTF
. TRBJ2-7 TRBD1 TRBV5-4 TGTGCCAGCAGCACCAGCTTGGGACAGGCCTCCTACGAGCAGTACTTC CASSTSLGQASYEQYF
. TRBJ1-2 . TRBV21-1 TGTGCCAGCAGCAAACTGGGTGGACAGGGTCCTCATATAAACTATGGCTACACCTTC CASSKLGGQGPHINYGYTF
. TRBJ1-6 TRBD1 TRBV25-1 TGTGCCAGCATGGGGACAGGGGTTTCACCCCTCCACTTT CASMGTGVSPLHF
. TRBJ1-1 . TRBV5-1 TGCGCCAGCAGCTTTCAGGGGCCGGACACTGAAGCTTTCTTT CASSFQGPDTEAFF
once TRBJ2-1 TRBD1 TRBV4-2 TGTGCCAGCAGCCCAGGGACAGGTTCCTACAATGAGCAGTTCTTC CASSPGTGSYNEQFF
. TRBJ2-2 . TRBV28 TGTGCCAGCAGTTTTCAGCGGAACACCGGGGAGCTGTTTTTT CASSFQRNTGELFF
. TRBJ1-1 TRBD1 TRBV27 TGTGCCAGCAGGTCCGCAGGGGGGGAAGCTTTCTTT CASRSAGGEAFF
. TRBJ2-1 . TRBV12-2 TGTGCAAGTCGCTTAGCCTCCGCCCCGGAGGGTATTCATGAGCAGTTCTTC CASRLASAPEGIHEQFF